This T cell receptor beta chain appears in the sequencing data of a study of Ad26.COV2.S vaccination and SARS-CoV-2 variants. About the research overall: Into the muscle, Ad26.COV2.S was dosed once or twice, 56 days apart. Overall study results and limits: Reports say spike-specific CD8+ and CD4+ T cell responses covered substantial breadth after vaccination. Across vaccine and placebo recipients, the breadth of non-spike TCRs was similar.

Measured with immunoSEQ multiplex PCR; TCRdb has only the in-frame clones, and not every one. The sample carries around 450,000 clones, 89% recorded once. Documented treatment: some 20 received Ad26.COV2.S at low or high dose, single or two shots; about 5 received placebo; per-sample allocation not given. Day 63 following the first vaccine or placebo injection was when the samples were taken. A remark on this clone: Its antigen remains unknown.

Trimming took 3 bases from V and 14 from J; bases not matched to a gene: 4. Looked up from germline, CDR1 is DFQATT and CDR2 is SNEGSKA (reference sequence). The length of the CDR3 is 10 residues. J is TRBJ1-3 and V is TRBV20-1; 7 bases are a match to TRBD1. This clonotype was sampled from a person between 18 and 59 years old who received the Ad26.COV2.S COVID-19 vaccine or a placebo. Here the sequenced sample was peripheral blood, taken in a trial of Ad26.COV2.S vaccine versus placebo. This chain's CDR3 is CSARGTALYF. Written as DNA, the CDR3 is TGCAGTGCTAGGGGGACAGCGTTATATTTT.